This passage covers 10 T cell receptor beta chains from one sample sequenced in a study of graft-versus-host responses after intestinal transplantation. The antigens these receptors bind are not known. Generated by immunoSEQ multiplex PCR, the TCRdb table keeps only in-frame clones and is missing some. The table shows 95,000 to 150,000 clones, with 85% to 95% occurring only once. The sequencing here drew on unstimulated CD4+ T cells sorted from spleen or lymph node cells, taken before intestinal transplant. All receptors derive from a human donor who received an intestinal transplant.

The chain recombines TRBV28 with TRBJ2-7, with 7 bases matching TRBD2. The junction had 9 bases not matched to a gene; V was cut back by 5 bases and J by 2 bases. The CDR3 has 15 amino acids. Germline V CDR1 and CDR2: MDHEN, SYDVKM. CDR3 loop: CASSVSGSLTYEQYF. CDR3 nucleotides: TGTGCCAGCAGTGTTAGCGGGTCACTGACCTACGAGCAGTACTTC.

V usage is TRBV2 and J usage is TRBJ1-5; D is undetermined. The germline V gene has CDR1 SNHLY and CDR2 FYNNEI. Trimming left V 6 bases short and J 1 base short, with 16 bases between. The CDR3 is made up of 16 amino acids. The CDR3 sequence is CASSGGPQYSNQPQHF. The CDR3 coding sequence is TGTGCCAGCAGCGGCGGCCCACAGTACAGCAATCAGCCCCAGCATTTT.

The genes are TRBV30 and TRBJ2-7; 10 bases fit TRBD1. CDR3 length: 15 amino acids. Germline V gives CDR1 GTSNPN, CDR2 SVGIG (reference sequence). Unmatched junction bases numbered 5, after V lost 0 bases and J lost 3 bases. The CDR3 loop is CAWSVGQGFIYEQYF. The CDR3, as DNA: TGTGCCTGGAGTGTGGGACAGGGGTTTATCTACGAGCAGTACTTC. The variable domain in full, with the rest retrieved from reference TRBV30 and TRBJ2-7, is SQTIHQWPATLVQPVGSPLSLECTVEGTSNPNLYWYRQAAGRGLQLLFYSVGIGQISSEVPQNLSASRPQDRQFILSSKKLLLSDSGFYLCAWSVGQGFIYEQYFGPGTRLTVT.

The chain links TRBV14 to TRBJ2-2; D ambiguous. The CDR3 is 12 amino acids. Germline V gene sequence: CDR1 SGHDN, CDR2 FVKESK. V lost 3 bases and J 5 bases, leaving 4 bases between the germline ends. The CDR3 nucleotides are TGTGCCAGCAGCCACCATACCGGGGAGCTGTTTTTT. Amino acid sequence: CASSHHTGELFF. The full variable domain, completed using reference TRBV14 and TRBJ2-2, is EAGVTQFPSHSVIEKGQTVTLRCDPISGHDNLYWYRRVMGKEIKFLLHFVKESKQDESGMPNNRFLAERTGGTYSTLKVQPAELEDSGVYFCASSHHTGELFFGEGSRLTVL.

This chain uses TRBV9 with TRBJ2-7; 9 nucleotides match TRBD2. The CDR3 spans 16 residues. Germline lookup yields CDR1 SGDLS and CDR2 YYNGEE. V was pared by 4 bases and J by 0 bases, with 8 bases of the junction left unmatched. CDR3 nucleotides: TGTGCCAGCAGCCCGACTAGCGGATCTAGCTCCTACGAGCAGTACTTC. Protein: CASSPTSGSSSYEQYF.

The chain recombines TRBV25-1 with TRBJ2-7; the match to TRBD1 covers 9 bases. J gave up 6 bases and V 7 bases, and 13 bases lay outside the gene matches. The CDR3 runs to 15 residues. Germline CDR1 is MGHDK and CDR2 is SYGVNS. The CDR3 protein is CASKTSGTGNIEQYF. The DNA for the CDR3 is TGTGCCAGCAAGACTTCCGGGACAGGGAATATCGAGCAGTACTTC.

The chain joins TRBV5-1 to TRBJ1-1; 8 bases align to TRBD1. Losses at the gene ends were 3 bases for V and 4 bases for J; bases not matched to a gene: 5. The CDR3 is made up of 14 amino acids. CDR1 and CDR2 from the germline V gene are SGHRS and YFSETQ. Here the CDR3 DNA reads TGCGCCAGCAGCTGGGGCAGGGGGCGCACTGAAGCTTTCTTT. Translation gives CASSWGRGRTEAFF.

The J gene is TRBJ1-1, the V gene TRBV14, with D hard to call. This CDR3 has 15 amino acids. With 1 base removed from V and 7 bases from J, the gap between germline ends came to 16 bases. CDR1 is SGHDN, CDR2 FVKESK, per germline. The CDR3: CASSQVPPVDHEAFF. DNA for the CDR3: TGTGCCAGCAGCCAAGTACCCCCTGTGGACCATGAAGCTTTCTTT.

The chain recombines TRBV7-8 with TRBJ2-3, with no clear D. There are 12 residues in the CDR3. V dropped 5 bases and J dropped 4 bases, with 7 bases sitting between them. Germline CDR1 is SGHVS and CDR2 is FQNEAQ. CDR3 nucleotide sequence: TGTGCCAGCAGCCCCCGCGCAGATACGCAGTATTTT. Protein product: CASSPRADTQYF.

The V and J genes are TRBV27 and TRBJ2-7; 9 bases are a match to TRBD2. The junction had 8 bases not matched to a gene; V was cut back by 5 bases and J by 6 bases. This CDR3 has 14 amino acids. Per germline, CDR1 MNHEY and CDR2 SMNVEV (reference sequence). The DNA of the CDR3 is TGTGCCAGCAGTCGTCATAGCGGGGGAGTCGAGCAGTACTTC. It yields the protein CASSRHSGGVEQYF.